The 31 T cell receptor beta chains below were found in one sample sequenced in a study of T cell changes during pregnancy in multiple sclerosis. Clones were sequenced by immunoSEQ multiplex PCR, and TCRdb holds only the in-frame ones, with some missing. Of approximately 37,000 clones in the sample, approximately 92% are singletons; the top ten hold about 1.2%. The sample was CD4+ T cells from peripheral blood mononuclear cells, taken in the first trimester of pregnancy. Receptor source: a female donor with multiple sclerosis, enrolled in a pregnancy study.

This clone occurred a few times. V and J are TRBV12-2 and TRBJ2-1; the DNA was not used to check the table's D call, TRBD2. TRBV12-2 is a pseudogene. The CDR3 spans 14 residues. CDR3 coding DNA: TGTGCAAGTCGCCCGCGGGACTGTAACAATGAGCAGTTCTTC. Its protein product is CASRPRDCNNEQFF.

The rearrangement links TRBV30 to TRBJ1-3; a weak D match, TRBD1 (5 bases). The germline V gene encodes CDR1 GTSNPN and CDR2 SVGIG (reference sequence). V was clipped by 0 bases and J by 4 bases, with 13 bases between them. The CDR3 is 15 amino acids. The CDR3 reads CAWSVRAGPGNTIYF. CDR3 DNA sequence: TGTGCCTGGAGTGTACGGGCAGGGCCCGGAAACACCATATATTTT.

The chain couples TRBV28 to TRBJ2-7, with TRBD1 matching 8 bases. This CDR3 has 15 residues. Germline loops: CDR1 MDHEN, CDR2 SYDVKM. Germline trimming cut 6 bases from V and 0 bases from J; bases unmatched to any gene: 7. This chain's CDR3 is CASSLPGTGSYEQYF. Written as DNA, the CDR3 is TGTGCCAGCAGCCTTCCCGGGACAGGCTCCTACGAGCAGTACTTC.

V usage is TRBV7-2 and J usage is TRBJ1-2; 9 nucleotides agree with TRBD1. V lost 1 base to trimming and J lost 7 bases; unmatched junction nucleotides: 10. Germline V gene sequence: CDR1 SGHTA, CDR2 FQGNSA. The CDR3 totals 16 residues. The CDR3 is CASSLGVRQGDSGYTF. The CDR3 region has the DNA TGTGCCAGCAGCTTAGGGGTGAGACAGGGGGACAGTGGCTACACCTTC.

The CDR3 nucleotides are TGTGCCAGCAGCCCGGACTGGGTCCCTCTTTTTAACATTCAGTACTTC. This gives the protein CASSPDWVPLFNIQYF. The genes are TRBV7-2 and TRBJ2-4, with a possible D match to TRBD2 (5 bases). The CDR3 is 16 amino acids. The V end lost 5 bases, the J end lost 7 bases, and 21 bases lay between the germline ends. The germline V gene has CDR1 SGHTA and CDR2 FQGNSA.

The chain combines TRBV18 with TRBJ2-1; perhaps TRBD2 as D (6 bases). Trimming cost V 1 base and J 1 base, with 11 bases left between them. The germline V gene has CDR1 KGHSH and CDR2 LQKENI. The CDR3 consists of 16 residues. CDR3: CASSPLRGESYNEQFF. The DNA of the CDR3 is TGTGCCAGCTCACCACTCCGCGGGGAATCCTACAATGAGCAGTTCTTC.

This clone was recorded once. V gene TRBV27 combines with J gene TRBJ2-3, with D perhaps matching TRBD2 (6 bases). Germline CDR1 and CDR2: MNHEY and SMNVEV (reference sequence). The V gene lost 3 bases and the J gene lost 0 bases, with 10 bases spanning the gap. The CDR3 contains 15 residues. CDR3 sequence (DNA): TGTGCCAGCAGTTTGTTAGCGGATAGCACAGATACGCAGTATTTT. As protein: CASSLLADSTDTQYF.

The chain links TRBV5-5 to TRBJ1-1; D perhaps matches TRBD1 (6 bases). The CDR3 consists of 14 residues. Germline V CDR1 and CDR2: SGHKS, YYEKEE (reference sequence). Trimming shortened V by 0 bases and J by 3 bases, and 9 bases separated the two germline ends. The CDR3 spells CASSLGQVDTEAFF. The CDR3 DNA reads as TGTGCCAGCAGCTTGGGACAGGTTGACACTGAAGCTTTCTTT.

The chain is built from TRBV6-1 and TRBJ2-7; tentative D call: TRBD1 (6 bases). The V end was cut by 2 bases, the J end by 0 bases, with 11 bases between. The CDR3 totals 15 residues. CDR1 MNHNS and CDR2 SASEGT come from the germline V gene. The CDR3 DNA sequence: TGTGCCAGCAGTGAATCGGACAGCAACTCCTACGAGCAGTACTTC. As protein: CASSESDSNSYEQYF.

This clone was recorded once. The J gene is TRBJ2-1, the V gene TRBV18; 13 positions agree with TRBD2. The CDR3 is 18 residues long. Germline V gene data show CDR1 as KGHSH and CDR2 as LQKENI. J was trimmed by 1 base and V by 6 bases; bases with no gene match: 9. The chain's CDR3 is CASSSGLAGVGSYNEQFF. DNA for the CDR3: TGTGCCAGCTCGTCAGGACTAGCGGGAGTAGGTTCCTACAATGAGCAGTTCTTC.

In nucleotides, the CDR3 is TGCAGCGTTAATCCTAGCGGGGCCAATGAGCAGTTCTTC. Its protein product is CSVNPSGANEQFF. V usage is TRBV29-1 and J usage is TRBJ2-1; 9 bases are a match to TRBD2. After removal of 5 bases from V and 6 bases from J, the junction contained 5 bases not matched to a gene. Looked up from germline, CDR1 is SQVTM and CDR2 is ANQGSEA. This CDR3 has 13 amino acids.

Concerning this clone itself: One end of the junction varies from germline; a read error may be responsible. The chain carries TRBV7-7 and TRBJ2-5; D is uncertain. The CDR3 totals 13 residues. Germline CDR1 is SSHAT and CDR2 is FNYEAQ (reference sequence). CDR3 bases: TGTGCTAGCAGCCGTCTAGAAGCGGAGACCCAGTACTTC. This gives the protein CASSRLEAETQYF.

A word on this clone: A junction end diverges from the germline sequence, so it may reflect a read error. This specimen includes other DNA sequences encoding the same CDR3. J is TRBJ1-3 and V is TRBV30; no firm D call. Germline V gene data show CDR1 as GTSNPN and CDR2 as SVGIG (reference sequence). This CDR3 has 13 amino acids. The CDR3, as DNA: TGTGCCTGGTCGGGATCCTCTGGAAACACTATATATTTT. Translated: CAWSGSSGNTIYF.

The chain joins TRBV10-1 to TRBJ2-3; 8 bases fit TRBD1. Germline CDR1 WNHNN, CDR2 SYGVQD (reference sequence). CDR3 length: 16 residues. Germline trimming cut 0 bases from V and 3 bases from J; bases unmatched to any gene: 5. In nucleotides, the CDR3 is TGCGCCAGCAGTGAGTCTACAGGGGGTAGGACAGATACGCAGTATTTT. It yields the protein CASSESTGGRTDTQYF.

This clone appeared a single time. The chain is built from TRBV19 and TRBJ2-1; unclear D gene. There are 15 residues in the CDR3. The V end lost 4 bases, the J end lost 2 bases, and 12 bases lay between the germline ends. Germline CDR1 and CDR2: LNHDA and SQIVND (reference sequence). CDR3 residues: CASSTTDITYNEQFF. The CDR3 DNA is TGTGCCAGTAGTACCACAGATATTACCTACAATGAGCAGTTCTTC. The full variable domain, with the rest looked up from reference TRBV19 and TRBJ2-1, is DGGITQSPKYLFRKEGQNVTLSCEQNLNHDAMYWYRQDPGQGLRLIYYSQIVNDFQKGDIAEGYSVSREKKESFPLTVTSAQKNPTAFYLCASSTTDITYNEQFFGPGTRLTVL.

The CDR3 region has the DNA TGCGCCAGCAGCCGCATCGGACAGGGGATGATAGTTGCTAATGAAAAACTGTTTTTT. Protein sequence: CASSRIGQGMIVANEKLFF. The rearrangement links TRBV4-1 to TRBJ1-4, with 9 bases fitting TRBD1. Trimming took 4 bases from V and 3 from J; bases not matched to a gene: 15. The germline V gene encodes CDR1 MGHRA and CDR2 YSYEKL. The CDR3 runs 19 residues.

A single count supports this clone. The chain has TRBV6-1 and TRBJ1-5; 7 bases are shared with TRBD1. This CDR3 comprises 15 residues. Losses at the gene ends were 0 bases for V and 7 bases for J; bases not matched to a gene: 6. Germline V CDR1 and CDR2: MNHNS, SASEGT. CDR3 in amino acids: CASSEAPSGGQPQHF. CDR3 bases: TGTGCCAGCAGTGAAGCTCCATCAGGGGGACAGCCCCAGCATTTT.

Turning to this clone: Other DNA sequences from this sample encode an identical CDR3 as well. This sequence joins TRBV18 and TRBJ2-2; D call uncertain. The CDR3 has 14 amino acids. Trimming cost V 0 bases and J 5 bases, with 7 bases left between them. Germline V gives CDR1 KGHSH, CDR2 LQKENI. The CDR3, as DNA: TGTGCCAGCTCACCACCCTCCAGGACCGGGGAGCTGTTTTTT. Translating it yields CASSPPSRTGELFF. Based on the CDR3 plus reference TRBV18 and TRBJ2-2, the full variable domain is NAGVMQNPRHLVRRRGQEARLRCSPMKGHSHVYWYRQLPEEGLKFMVYLQKENIIDESGMPKERFSAEFPKEGPSILRIQQVVRGDSAAYFCASSPPSRTGELFFGEGSRLTVL.

The CDR3 coding sequence is TGCGCCAGCAGCTTGGTGGTGGGAGAGAGCCAAGAGACCCAGTACTTC. Encoded protein: CASSLVVGESQETQYF. The V call is TRBV5-1, the J call TRBJ2-5, with a tentative D call TRBD2 (5 bases). The germline V gene encodes CDR1 SGHRS and CDR2 YFSETQ. The CDR3 spans 16 residues. V gave up 0 bases and J gave up 1 base, with 13 bases separating them. The variable domain in full, completed from reference TRBV5-1 and TRBJ2-5, reads KAGVTQTPRYLIKTRGQQVTLSCSPISGHRSVSWYQQTPGQGLQFLFEYFSETQRNKGNFPGRFSGRQFSNSRSEMNVSTLELGDSALYLCASSLVVGESQETQYFGPGTRLLVL.

This sequence joins TRBV19 and TRBJ2-4; D is undetermined. Deletions cut 0 bases from V and 8 bases from J, with 11 bases between. Germline V gene sequence: CDR1 LNHDA, CDR2 SQIVND (reference sequence). The CDR3 sequence is 14 residues long. The CDR3 here is CASSIDGDADIQYF. CDR3 DNA: TGTGCCAGTAGTATAGATGGCGACGCGGACATTCAGTACTTC. The complete variable domain, with remaining parts taken from reference TRBV19 and TRBJ2-4, reads DGGITQSPKYLFRKEGQNVTLSCEQNLNHDAMYWYRQDPGQGLRLIYYSQIVNDFQKGDIAEGYSVSREKKESFPLTVTSAQKNPTAFYLCASSIDGDADIQYFGAGTRLSVL.

This clone showed up just a few times. This chain connects TRBV19 to TRBJ1-2, with 8 bases lining up with TRBD1. Germline V CDR1 and CDR2: LNHDA, SQIVND (reference sequence). Germline trimming cut 2 bases from V and 8 bases from J; bases unmatched to any gene: 10. This CDR3 is 15 amino acids long. CDR3 sequence: CASSITPPGGRGYTF. CDR3 nucleotides: TGTGCCAGTAGTATAACCCCCCCAGGGGGCCGAGGCTACACCTTC.

The genes are TRBV28 and TRBJ2-1, with TRBD1 matching 9 bases. The CDR3 runs 14 residues. The V and J ends lost 6 bases and 12 bases, in that order; junction bases with no gene match: 12. The V gene's germline CDR1 is MDHEN and CDR2 SYDVKM. CDR3 region: CASSTGQGRVGQFF. CDR3 coding DNA: TGTGCCAGCAGCACCGGACAGGGGCGCGTAGGGCAGTTCTTC.

The gene calls are TRBV7-7 and TRBJ2-3; TRBD2 is a possible D gene (5 bases). Germline CDR1 is SSHAT and CDR2 is FNYEAQ (reference sequence). This CDR3 has 14 amino acids. V gave up 2 bases and J gave up 2 bases, with 8 bases separating them. The CDR3 spells CASSLTSSTDTQYF. In nucleotides, the CDR3 is TGTGCCAGCAGCTTAACTAGTTCCACAGATACGCAGTATTTT.

The genes are TRBV14 and TRBJ2-3; 10 bases are shared with TRBD2. Germline-derived CDR1 and CDR2 are SGHDN and FVKESK. This CDR3 has 15 amino acids. V trimming: 6 bases; J trimming: 0 bases; junction bases outside the gene matches: 3. The DNA of the CDR3 is TGTGCCAGCAGACTGGGACTAGCGAGCACAGATACGCAGTATTTT. It specifies CASRLGLASTDTQYF.

The CDR3 sequence: CASSKRETRLSGELFF. The CDR3 DNA is TGCGCCAGCAGCAAGCGTGAGACGCGACTCTCCGGGGAGCTGTTTTTT. This rearrangement joins TRBV5-1 to TRBJ2-2; no reliable D call. Trimming removed 4 bases at V and 6 bases at J, with 19 bases between. CDR3 length equals 16 residues. Germline CDR1 SGHRS, CDR2 YFSETQ. The full variable domain, with the rest looked up from reference TRBV5-1 and TRBJ2-2, is KAGVTQTPRYLIKTRGQQVTLSCSPISGHRSVSWYQQTPGQGLQFLFEYFSETQRNKGNFPGRFSGRQFSNSRSEMNVSTLELGDSALYLCASSKRETRLSGELFFGEGSRLTVL.

The V call is TRBV7-2, the J call TRBJ2-7; TRBD1 agrees at 10 bases. This CDR3 comprises 19 residues. Germline assignment: CDR1 SGHTA and CDR2 FQGNSA. The trim removed 5 bases at V and 6 bases at J, leaving 22 bases unmatched. The CDR3 region has the DNA TGTGCCAGCAGCCCCGAGACAGGGGGCATCTCCGGGGGCCGCGCCGAGCAGTACTTC. Amino acids: CASSPETGGISGGRAEQYF.

This sequence joins TRBV5-5 and TRBJ2-7; tentatively, D is TRBD2 (6 bases). This CDR3 spans 12 amino acids. Trimming cost V 4 bases and J 5 bases, with 10 bases left between them. Germline-derived CDR1 and CDR2 are SGHKS and YYEKEE (reference sequence). The CDR3 coding sequence is TGTGCCAGCAGCCCGGGAGTCCACGAGCAGTACTTC. It encodes CASSPGVHEQYF.

This clone appeared a single time. This chain links TRBV5-4 with TRBJ2-1, with 13 positions matching TRBD2. J lost 0 bases, V lost 4 bases, and 10 bases had no gene match. CDR1 SGHNT and CDR2 YYREEE come from the germline V gene (reference sequence). The CDR3 consists of 19 residues. CDR3 DNA: TGTGCCAGCAGCCCGGGGGGACTAGCGGGAACAAGCTCCTACAATGAGCAGTTCTTC. This translates into CASSPGGLAGTSSYNEQFF.

The rearrangement uses TRBV11-3 and TRBJ2-7, with no clear D. In germline, CDR1 is SGHNT, CDR2 YENEEA. This CDR3 is built from 13 residues. V shed 3 bases and J shed 3 bases, with 9 bases lying between them. The CDR3, as DNA: TGTGCCAGCAGCTTGGCTGGCAGCTACGAGCAGTACTTC. It is translated as CASSLAGSYEQYF.

The chain uses TRBV19 and TRBJ1-2, with 8 bases fitting TRBD1. The CDR3 covers 13 residues. V lost 5 bases to trimming and J lost 7 bases; unmatched junction nucleotides: 6. The germline gives CDR1 LNHDA, CDR2 SQIVND (reference sequence). DNA for the CDR3: TGTGCCAGTAGTTTGGACAGGGTAGGTGGCTACACCTTC. This sequence encodes CASSLDRVGGYTF.

The J gene is TRBJ2-7, the V gene TRBV19; 9 positions agree with TRBD1. Germline V CDR1 and CDR2: LNHDA, SQIVND (reference sequence). The CDR3 extends over 13 amino acids. V lost 5 bases and J lost 6; bases outside the gene matches: 5. For the CDR3, the DNA is TGTGCCAGTAGTGGGGACAGGGCGAGCGAGCAGTACTTC. Translated: CASSGDRASEQYF. Supplemented by reference TRBV19 and TRBJ2-7, the full variable domain reads DGGITQSPKYLFRKEGQNVTLSCEQNLNHDAMYWYRQDPGQGLRLIYYSQIVNDFQKGDIAEGYSVSREKKESFPLTVTSAQKNPTAFYLCASSGDRASEQYFGPGTRLTVT.